The T cell receptor (beta chain) described here comes from a study of blood T cell repertoires in COVID-19 (TCRdb year 2020). With regard to the full study: Collaborator samples came from the United States, Italy and Spain and covered acute and convalescent phases of COVID-19. The prospective study material was composed of cDNA or gDNA derived from T cells, B-cell-depleted T cells, or PBMCs. A freely available public database, intended as a resource for researchers studying the immune response to SARS-CoV-2, is where the repertoires were released. A de-identified subject ID, COVID-19 status, age in years and sex were almost always included in the sample metadata. Samples came from the ongoing ImmuneRACE study (first 160 participants) plus 1,254 subjects from 6 global collaborators. HLA class I and class II types, where available, came from metadata supplied by the sample provider rather than from assay-based typing. Subjects who had been exposed to COVID-19, were actively infected with it, or had recovered from it provided the deeply sampled blood TCRbeta repertoires that made up the dataset.

Overall study results and their limits: Clinical and demographic metadata were provided uncurated, with the amount varying by source and participant.

A second Seattle source provided samples from volunteer blood donors who had recovered from COVID-19. Collaborating institutions collected whole blood in K2EDTA tubes following their own protocols. For TCRbeta analysis, collaborators shipped samples in one of three forms: frozen whole blood, isolated PBMCs, or DNA extracted from either of those sample types. The CDR1 and CDR2 encoded by the germline V gene are MNHEY and SVGAGI. Relative to germline, V is missing 7 bases and J is missing 5 bases, with 9 bases of the junction outside any gene match. The CDR3 covers 15 residues, taking in both the cysteine and the phenylalanine. The CDR3 DNA has 45 bases and is translated from base 1. Only a few counts were recorded for this clone. Its binding antigen is unknown. Base qualities are not recorded, but no much larger clone differs from it by a single base. TCRbeta CDR3 regions were amplified from genomic DNA using the immunoSEQ Assay, a bias-controlled multiplex PCR. Per the source publication's procedure: Nucleated cell counts per sample were estimated from amplification of reference gene primers within the assay. To quantify the absolute abundance of each unique TCRbeta CDR3 rearrangement, sequence reads were collapsed and filtered. For each sample, productive Simpson clonality was calculated by taking the square root of Simpson's diversity index across productive rearrangements. As stored in TCRdb, this immuneACCESS dataset retains in-frame rearrangements with V and J assigned. A fraction of the clones does not appear; measured against another copy, unresolved V genes explain less than half of the discrepancy, and the remainder lacks a known reason. V and J calls and clone size are those listed in that table; D and trimming were worked out from the DNA. This sample is represented by 250,000 to 300,000 clones; roughly 83% of them were singletons. Together, the top ten hold under 5.5% of the sample.

The V and J genes are TRBV6-5 and TRBJ2-7, with TRBD1 identical over 12 junction bases. The sequenced material came from peripheral blood. The TCR sequence derives from a man aged 60 to 75 who had recovered from COVID-19. CDR3 reads: CASKGQGAIIHEQYF. The DNA is as follows: TGTGCCAGCAAGGGACAGGGGGCAATTATCCACGAGCAGTACTTC.